This T cell receptor beta chain was profiled in a study of blood T cells in healthy people across ages. The CDR3 totals 14 residues. Each sample yielded at least 5 micrograms of PBMC total RNA. A J-beta primer mix and a sample-barcoded 5' primer were used in a second PCR of roughly 6 to 11 cycles. TCRdb itself ran the 5' RACE reads through MiXCR, one entry per CDR3 protein. The repertoire consists of approximately 600,000 distinct CDR3 sequences, with roughly 53% occurring once and the leading ten covering over 30%. The chain uses TRBV21-1 and TRBJ2-7; the table's D call, TRBD1, was not checked against the DNA. TRBV21-1 is given as a pseudogene. The receptor was derived from a man in his 60s in good health. The material sequenced was blood. This CDR3 is CASSNGAPLGTQYF. CDR3 nucleotides: TGTGCCAGCAGCAATGGAGCCCCGTTGGGAACCCAGTACTTC.